This T cell receptor (beta chain) emerged from a study of T cell responses to AZD1222 COVID-19 vaccine. General study findings and limits: White British donors predominated, females outnumbered males, and clonal diversity was possibly underestimated. Spike-specific TCR breadth rose after two AZD1222 doses, and depth rose as well. At baseline, seropositivity was found in only five or six AZD1222 recipients. With dominance at 160-218 and 743-854, vaccine-associated CD4 TCRs spanned spike.

In the case of this clone: Its cognate antigen is unknown.

The assay was immunoSEQ multiplex PCR, and TCRdb's table has in-frame clones only and misses some. The sample consists of 150,000 to 200,000 clones, around 94% of them appearing once. The germline V gene encodes CDR1 SEHNR and CDR2 FQNEAQ (reference sequence). Trimming took 0 bases from V and 7 from J; bases not matched to a gene: 6. The CDR3 totals 16 residues. The clonotype originates from an adult in good health. The sequences come from peripheral blood, collected on day 0 of AZD1222 vaccination. J is TRBJ2-1 and V is TRBV7-9; TRBD2 aligns across 10 bases. The CDR3 nucleotides read TGTGCCAGCAGCTTAGCCCTGGGACTAGCGAGAAATGAGCAGTTCTTC. This translates into CASSLALGLARNEQFF.